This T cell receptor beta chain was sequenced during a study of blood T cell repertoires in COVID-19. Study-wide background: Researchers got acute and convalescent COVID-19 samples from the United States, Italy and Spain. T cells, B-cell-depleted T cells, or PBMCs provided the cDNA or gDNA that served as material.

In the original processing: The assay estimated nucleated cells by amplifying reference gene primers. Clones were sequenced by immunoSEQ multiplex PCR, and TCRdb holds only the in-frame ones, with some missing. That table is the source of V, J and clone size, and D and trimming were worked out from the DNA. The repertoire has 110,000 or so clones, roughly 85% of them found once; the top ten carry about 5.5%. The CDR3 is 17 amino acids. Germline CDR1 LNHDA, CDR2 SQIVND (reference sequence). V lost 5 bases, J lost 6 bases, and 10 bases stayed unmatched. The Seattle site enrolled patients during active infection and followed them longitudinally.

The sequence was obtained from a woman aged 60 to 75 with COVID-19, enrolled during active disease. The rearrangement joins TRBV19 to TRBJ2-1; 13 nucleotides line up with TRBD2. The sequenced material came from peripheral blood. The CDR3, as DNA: TGTGCCAGTAGTCCCCGACTAGCGGGGGGCTATACCAATGAGCAGTTCTTC. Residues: CASSPRLAGGYTNEQFF.